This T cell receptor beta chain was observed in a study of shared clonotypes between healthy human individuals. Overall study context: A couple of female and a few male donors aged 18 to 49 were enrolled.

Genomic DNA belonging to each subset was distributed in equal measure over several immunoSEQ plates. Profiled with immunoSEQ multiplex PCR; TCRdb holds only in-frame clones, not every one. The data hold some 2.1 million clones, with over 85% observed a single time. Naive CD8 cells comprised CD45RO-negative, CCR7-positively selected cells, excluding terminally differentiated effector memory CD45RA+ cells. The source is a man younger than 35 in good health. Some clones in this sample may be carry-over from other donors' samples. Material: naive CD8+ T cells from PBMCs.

The CDR3, as DNA: TGTGCCAGCAGCCAGTACCGGGGTCTCTACGAGCAGTACTTC. It codes for CASSQYRGLYEQYF. The rearrangement joins TRBV4-2 to TRBJ2-5, with D tentatively TRBD2 (5 bases). The DNA end is more similar to TRBJ2-7, so the J call may be wrong. The length of the CDR3 is 14 residues. Germline lookup yields CDR1 LGHNA and CDR2 YNFKEQ.